These 14 T cell receptor beta chains were sequenced from one sample in a study of blood T cell repertoires in COVID-19. The method was immunoSEQ multiplex PCR; TCRdb's version includes in-frame clones alone and lacks a portion of them. Found here are some 250,000 clones, approximately 78% of them singletons; the top ten hold around 3.3%. The sequencing input was peripheral blood. The receptor set was obtained from a woman aged 18-29 years with acute or convalescent COVID-19.

The chain employs TRBV6-1 and TRBJ2-7; 10 nucleotides agree with TRBD1. J was trimmed by 5 bases and V by 0 bases; bases with no gene match: 10. Germline V gene data show CDR1 as MNHNS and CDR2 as SASEGT. This CDR3 contains 17 residues. The CDR3, as DNA: TGTGCCAGCAGTGAAGCGTCGCTCCGGGACAGGGGCCACGAGCAGTACTTC. It is translated as CASSEASLRDRGHEQYF.

The rearrangement links TRBV27 to TRBJ2-7, with 8 positions matching TRBD2. J was trimmed by 2 bases and V by 5 bases; bases with no gene match: 14. This CDR3 has 17 residues. The germline CDR1 and CDR2 sequences are MNHEY and SMNVEV (reference sequence). The DNA for the CDR3 is TGTGCCAGCAGTGCCCTCCCGACTAGCGTACTCACCTACGAGCAGTACTTC. Protein product: CASSALPTSVLTYEQYF.

The rearrangement joins TRBV7-2 to TRBJ1-6; TRBD1 might be the D (5 bases). The CDR3 has 14 residues. Deletions cut 1 base from V and 7 bases from J, with 8 bases between. The germline V gene has CDR1 SGHTA and CDR2 FQGNSA. CDR3 residues: CASSLGEGNSPLHF. CDR3 coding DNA: TGTGCCAGCAGCTTAGGGGAGGGGAATTCACCCCTCCACTTT.

V gene TRBV7-6 combines with J gene TRBJ2-1, with 11 bases identical to TRBD2. CDR3 size: 18 residues. CDR1 and CDR2 from the germline V gene are SGHVS and FNYEAQ. V trimming: 1 base; J trimming: 4 bases; junction bases outside the gene matches: 9. CDR3 region: CASSLVLVGTSGYNEQFF. The CDR3 DNA follows: TGTGCCAGCAGCTTAGTTCTCGTGGGGACTAGCGGATACAATGAGCAGTTCTTC.

The CDR3 reads CATSRTSGGPYEQYF. CDR3 nucleotide sequence: TGTGCCACCAGCAGGACTAGCGGGGGTCCCTACGAGCAGTACTTC. The chain joins TRBV15 to TRBJ2-7; 12 bases align to TRBD2. CDR1 LNHNV and CDR2 YYDKDF come from the germline V gene (reference sequence). The CDR3 loop spans 15 amino acids. The J segment lost 2 bases and the V segment lost 3 bases, leaving 2 bases of the junction unmatched.

This clone was recorded a few times. The rearrangement uses TRBV20-1 and TRBJ1-1, with 8 bases that match TRBD1. Germline loops: CDR1 DFQATT, CDR2 SNEGSKA (reference sequence). The CDR3 length is 17 residues. Trimming took 3 bases from V and 1 from J; bases not matched to a gene: 13. CDR3 region: CSASMTGVPGGNTEAFF. The CDR3 coding sequence is TGCAGTGCTAGTATGACAGGGGTTCCCGGGGGGAACACTGAAGCTTTCTTT.

The CDR3 bases are TGTGCCAGCAGTCCCCCCCCCGGGACAACCTGGCATGGCTACACCTTC. Protein: CASSPPPGTTWHGYTF. The chain couples TRBV27 to TRBJ1-2, with D maybe TRBD1 (6 bases). Germline assignment: CDR1 MNHEY and CDR2 SMNVEV (reference sequence). With 5 bases removed from V and 6 bases from J, the gap between germline ends came to 22 bases. This CDR3 region has 16 residues.

V gene TRBV3-1 (or the pseudogene TRBV3-2) combines with J gene TRBJ2-5; a possible D gene is TRBD2 (5 bases). CDR1 and CDR2 from the germline V gene are LGHDT and YNNKEL (reference sequence). The CDR3 totals 16 residues. Trimming stripped 4 bases from V and 5 bases from J, with 20 bases between. The CDR3 nucleotides read TGTGCCAGCAGCCGCGACGGTTCGGGGAGCATCGAGACCCAGTACTTC. Translating gives CASSRDGSGSIETQYF.

V and J are TRBV19 and TRBJ2-7, with TRBD2 matching over 11 bases. The V segment lost 3 bases and the J segment 3 bases; nucleotides outside the gene matches: 4. Germline V gives CDR1 LNHDA, CDR2 SQIVND (reference sequence). This CDR3 comprises 15 residues. The CDR3 region is CASSIIAGGNYEQYF. The CDR3, as DNA: TGTGCCAGTAGTATCATAGCGGGAGGGAACTACGAGCAGTACTTC.

The chain carries TRBV18 and TRBJ2-5, with D possibly being TRBD2 (6 bases). Germline CDR1 and CDR2: KGHSH and LQKENI. The V and J ends lost 3 bases and 7 bases respectively, with 15 bases between them. The CDR3 length is 14 residues. The CDR3 coding sequence is TGTGCCAGCTCACCGTATGGAGGGGAGGTGACCCAGTACTTC. Protein sequence: CASSPYGGEVTQYF.

The chain uses TRBV7-2 and TRBJ1-3; 8 nucleotides line up with TRBD1. Losses at the gene ends were 5 bases for V and 7 bases for J; bases not matched to a gene: 7. CDR3 length: 14 residues. Germline loops: CDR1 SGHTA, CDR2 FQGNSA. CDR3 DNA sequence: TGTGCCAGCAGCCCTGGACAGGGTGGGAACACCATATATTTT. Its translation: CASSPGQGGNTIYF.

This chain links TRBV7-6 with TRBJ2-1, with D tentatively TRBD2 (6 bases). Trimming removed 1 base at V and 9 bases at J, with 19 bases between. CDR3 size: 16 residues. CDR1 SGHVS and CDR2 FNYEAQ come from the germline V gene. The CDR3 sequence is CASSLGSAGLYPEQFF. DNA for the CDR3: TGTGCCAGCAGCTTAGGATCGGCGGGATTATATCCTGAGCAGTTCTTC.

This rearrangement joins TRBV10-3 to TRBJ1-5; D perhaps matches TRBD1 (5 bases). In germline, CDR1 is ENHRY, CDR2 SYGVKD. The V and J ends lost 2 bases and 4 bases respectively, with 12 bases between them. The CDR3 sequence is 15 residues long. The CDR3 DNA reads as TGTGCCATCAGTGAGGGGGCCGAGAGTAATCAGCCCCAGCATTTT. This codes for CAISEGAESNQPQHF.

V and J are TRBV4-2 and TRBJ2-1; 8 bases agree with TRBD2. V lost 1 base to trimming and J lost 0 bases; unmatched junction nucleotides: 5. CDR3 size: 17 residues. Germline CDR1 is LGHNA and CDR2 is YNFKEQ. The DNA of the CDR3 is TGTGCCAGCAGCCAAGCGGGAGGGCCCTTCTCCTACAATGAGCAGTTCTTC. Protein: CASSQAGGPFSYNEQFF.